A single sample gave rise to the 27 T cell receptor beta chains below, sequenced in a study of T-cell reconstitution after alpha-beta-depleted transplantation in children. A library of TCRbeta sequences, prepared with unique molecular identifiers, was generated. TCRdb re-called the PCR reads through MiXCR, storing one row per CDR3 protein. The table lists approximately 130,000 distinct CDR3 sequences, about 9.5% of them singletons. Sequences were derived from PBMCs, mostly from graft donor cells, sampled 180 days after TCRalphabeta/CD19-depleted stem cell transplant. The receptors come from a girl under two years old who had a stem cell transplant for combined immunodeficiency, so the T cells may come from the graft donor.

This clonotype was counted a few times. Written as DNA, the CDR3 is TGTGCCAGCGGCCGTACGGGGGTAGAGACCCAGTACTTC. This encodes CASGRTGVETQYF. The genes are TRBV6-5 and TRBJ2-5, with a possible D match to TRBD2 (6 bases). The germline CDR1 and CDR2 sequences are MNHEY and SVGAGI. Trimming took off 8 bases at V and 4 bases at J, with 14 bases between the two ends. The CDR3 is 13 amino acids.

The V gene is TRBV11-2, the J gene TRBJ2-7; TRBD1 matches at 7 bases. This CDR3 is built from 14 residues. The V gene's germline CDR1 is SGHAT and CDR2 FQNNGV. V lost 5 bases to trimming and J lost 2 bases; unmatched junction nucleotides: 6. CDR3 protein: CASSSRQGAYEQYF. The CDR3 nucleotides read TGTGCCAGCAGCAGTAGGCAGGGGGCCTACGAGCAGTACTTC.

The V call is TRBV7-2, the J call TRBJ2-7; D is unresolved. CDR1 and CDR2 from the germline V gene are SGHTA and FQGNSA. The CDR3 loop spans 13 amino acids. V gave up 10 bases and J gave up 3 bases, with 16 bases separating them. CDR3: CATSNGIVYEQYF. Written as DNA, the CDR3 is TGTGCCACCTCCAACGGAATAGTCTACGAGCAGTACTTC.

J is TRBJ2-7 and V is TRBV19; 7 nucleotides match TRBD2. The CDR3 is made up of 15 amino acids. Germline CDR1 is LNHDA and CDR2 is SQIVND (reference sequence). V shed 1 base and J 2 bases; nucleotides not matched to a gene: 5. The CDR3 region is CASSIGLAEAYEQYF. The CDR3 nucleotides are TGTGCCAGTAGTATAGGGCTAGCGGAGGCCTACGAGCAGTACTTC.

This clonotype was recorded a few times. The rearrangement uses TRBV5-1 and TRBJ1-1; weak D call: TRBD1 (5 bases). V was clipped by 0 bases and J by 6 bases, with 15 bases between them. Germline-derived CDR1 and CDR2 are SGHRS and YFSETQ. This CDR3 is 15 amino acids long. The CDR3 nucleotides read TGCGCCAGCAGCTTGGGTCTCAAAGGGGAGGCTGAAGCTTTCTTT. It translates to CASSLGLKGEAEAFF.

This clonotype showed up just a few times. The rearrangement links TRBV7-9 to TRBJ2-1; D might be TRBD2 (7 bases). V lost 5 bases and J lost 6, with 26 bases in between. Germline V CDR1 and CDR2: SEHNR, FQNEAQ (reference sequence). CDR3 size: 18 residues. DNA for the CDR3: TGTGCCAGCAGCAAATTTAAGGGGGAGGGTCCCGTCCCCAATGAGCAGTTCTTC. It translates to CASSKFKGEGPVPNEQFF.

Many counts were recorded for this clonotype. This chain connects TRBV12-3 or TRBV12-4 to TRBJ2-7, with TRBD2 as a possible D gene (7 bases). The CDR3 has 16 amino acids. V lost 8 bases and J lost 6, with 26 bases in between. The CDR3 reads CASLLEGAGHLSEQYF. In nucleotides, the CDR3 is TGTGCCAGCCTTCTGGAAGGAGCGGGACATCTCAGCGAGCAGTACTTC.

The chain has TRBV7-9 and TRBJ2-7; D uncertain. Germline lookup yields CDR1 SEHNR and CDR2 FQNEAQ (reference sequence). There are 13 residues in the CDR3. V lost 1 base, J lost 3 bases, and 7 bases lay in between. CDR3 coding DNA: TGTGCCAGCAGCTTAGGGGTTAACTACGAGCAGTACTTC. Translation gives CASSLGVNYEQYF.

The chain combines TRBV2 with TRBJ2-3; 9 bases match TRBD2. This CDR3 has 13 amino acids. V shed 3 bases, J shed 6 bases, and the junction held 1 base outside the gene matches. Per the germline V gene, CDR1 is SNHLY and CDR2 is FYNNEI. The CDR3 DNA sequence: TGTGCCAGCAGTGAGGCGGGGGGGGATACGCAGTATTTT. Protein: CASSEAGGDTQYF.

This clonotype was recorded many times. The rearrangement joins TRBV18 to TRBJ2-7; 8 bases are shared with TRBD2. CDR1 and CDR2 from the germline V gene are KGHSH and LQKENI. V lost 1 base and J lost 0; bases outside the gene matches: 2. CDR3 length: 15 residues. CDR3 in DNA: TGTGCCAGCTCACCACAGCGGGGGCGCTCCTACGAGCAGTACTTC. It is translated as CASSPQRGRSYEQYF.

This clonotype was recorded a few times. The chain employs TRBV4-3 and TRBJ2-3; maybe TRBD1 (5 bases). V lost 0 bases, J lost 4 bases, and 11 bases lay in between. The CDR3 runs to 15 residues. From germline, CDR1 is LGHNA and CDR2 YSLEER. As DNA, the CDR3 is TGCGCCAGCAGCCAAGACGTTGGCAGGGCAGATACGCAGTATTTT. Amino acid sequence: CASSQDVGRADTQYF.

This clonotype was counted a few times. The rearrangement uses TRBV27 and TRBJ2-1; TRBD2 matches 13 bases. The junction had 11 bases not matched to a gene; V was cut back by 5 bases and J by 4 bases. CDR1 is MNHEY and CDR2 is SMNVEV in the germline V gene (reference sequence). CDR3 length: 18 amino acids. The DNA of the CDR3 is TGTGCCAGCAGTACTCCGGGGGGGACTAGCGGGGAATACAATGAGCAGTTCTTC. Translating gives CASSTPGGTSGEYNEQFF.

This clonotype was counted only a few times. The V call is TRBV19, the J call TRBJ2-1; D unresolved. V was clipped by 4 bases and J by 8 bases, with 9 bases between them. Germline V lookup: CDR1 LNHDA, CDR2 SQIVND (reference sequence). CDR3 length: 12 amino acids. The CDR3 region is CASSTGVHEQFF. The CDR3 nucleotides are TGTGCCAGTAGTACAGGAGTGCATGAGCAGTTCTTC.

The chain recombines TRBV12-3 or TRBV12-4 with TRBJ1-3; possible D gene TRBD1, 5 bases. Deletions cut 3 bases from V and 3 bases from J, with 9 bases between. This CDR3 is 14 amino acids long. CDR3 nucleotides: TGTGCCAGCAGTTTGGGTAGGGGTGGAAACACCATATATTTT. Its translation is CASSLGRGGNTIYF.

The rearrangement joins TRBV7-8 to TRBJ2-5; D not certain. CDR3 length: 15 residues. Germline values: CDR1 SGHVS, CDR2 FQNEAQ. Deletions cut 0 bases from V and 1 base from J, with 9 bases between. As DNA, the CDR3 is TGTGCCAGCAGCTTAGCTGGTCTACGCCAAGAGACCCAGTACTTC. This codes for CASSLAGLRQETQYF.

In DNA form, the CDR3 reads TGCAGTGCTAGAGTAAGGGACGGGCTCGTTGGGCAGTACTTC. Amino acid sequence: CSARVRDGLVGQYF. V is TRBV20-1 and J is TRBJ2-7; D could derive from TRBD1 or TRBD2 (5 bases each). Germline V gene sequence: CDR1 DFQATT, CDR2 SNEGSKA (reference sequence). CDR3 length: 14 residues. The ends were cut back, 1 base at V and 9 bases at J, with 19 bases in the middle.

The V and J genes are TRBV12-3 or TRBV12-4 and TRBJ2-7, with 7 bases lining up with TRBD1. With 5 bases clipped from V and 2 bases from J, the junction kept 9 bases outside the gene matches. The CDR3 spans 15 residues. The CDR3 nucleotides are TGTGCCAGCAGTACCCGACAGGGATGGGCCTACGAGCAGTACTTC. Amino acids: CASSTRQGWAYEQYF.

This clonotype was counted only a few times. The chain employs TRBV28 and TRBJ2-1; D gene unclear. The CDR3 is 14 amino acids. The V end lost 4 bases, the J end lost 6 bases, and 13 bases lay between the germline ends. The germline V gene encodes CDR1 MDHEN and CDR2 SYDVKM. CDR3 DNA: TGTGCCAGCAGTTCTCCTCGACGGAGCAATGAGCAGTTCTTC. This gives the protein CASSSPRRSNEQFF.

V is TRBV6-2 or TRBV6-3 and J is TRBJ2-2; D gene uncertain. The V end lost 6 bases, the J end lost 8 bases, and 10 bases lay between the germline ends. The CDR3 covers 12 residues. The germline V gene encodes CDR1 MNHEY and CDR2 SVGEGT. Here the CDR3 reads CASRTILGELFF. The CDR3 bases are TGTGCCAGCAGGACAATACTGGGGGAGCTGTTTTTT.

This clonotype was seen only a few times. This chain joins TRBV15 and TRBJ2-7; perhaps TRBD1 as D (6 bases). Germline V CDR1 and CDR2: LNHNV, YYDKDF (reference sequence). The CDR3 length is 14 residues. Trimming stripped 1 base from V and 5 bases from J, with 12 bases between. CDR3 region: CATSRAQGIHEQYF. DNA of the CDR3: TGTGCCACCAGCAGAGCACAGGGCATCCACGAGCAGTACTTC.

This clonotype was seen only a few times. The chain uses TRBV5-5 and TRBJ2-6; D may be TRBD1 (6 bases). The CDR3 covers 17 residues. Per the germline V gene, CDR1 is SGHKS and CDR2 is YYEKEE (reference sequence). Trimming pared 4 bases from V and 0 bases from J, leaving 14 bases between. CDR3 amino acids: CASSTRTVFSGANVLTF. As DNA, the CDR3 is TGTGCCAGCAGCACCCGGACAGTTTTCTCTGGGGCCAACGTCCTGACTTTC.

The sample holds many counts of this clonotype. The V gene is TRBV20-1, the J gene TRBJ2-4; TRBD1 is a possible D gene (6 bases). V was pared by 0 bases and J by 2 bases, with 14 bases between. The V gene's germline CDR1 is DFQATT and CDR2 SNEGSKA (reference sequence). The CDR3 is 16 amino acids. The CDR3 nucleotides are TGCAGTGCTAGAGACTACAGGGCCAAAACCAAAAACATTCAGTACTTC. It is translated as CSARDYRAKTKNIQYF.

The table lists this clonotype with a few counts. This sequence joins TRBV7-2 and TRBJ2-7; D not certain. Germline values: CDR1 SGHTA, CDR2 FQGNSA. This CDR3 has 12 amino acids. V shed 3 bases and J shed 2 bases, with 5 bases lying between them. The CDR3 region has the DNA TGTGCCAGCAGCTTTAATCCCTACGAGCAGTACTTC. It is translated as CASSFNPYEQYF.

A note on this clonotype: One end of the junction is discordant with germline, which a read error may explain. Written as DNA, the CDR3 is TGTGCCAGCAGCCAAGATTGGCAGGGCCCCCAACAGACCCAGTACTTC. It codes for CASSQDWQGPQQTQYF. The chain has TRBV14 and TRBJ2-5, with D perhaps matching TRBD1 (5 bases). The CDR3 sequence is 16 residues long. Germline-derived CDR1 and CDR2 are SGHDN and FVKESK.

This clonotype was counted a few times. The chain links TRBV7-2 to TRBJ2-3; 8 bases are a match to TRBD1. Germline V CDR1 and CDR2: SGHTA, FQGNSA. The CDR3 length is 17 residues. V shed 5 bases, J shed 1 base, and the junction held 11 bases outside the gene matches. The CDR3: CASSPRVRGQGTDTQYF. The CDR3 DNA reads TGTGCCAGCAGCCCCCGGGTAAGGGGACAGGGCACAGATACGCAGTATTTT.

This clonotype was detected a few times. The V and J genes are TRBV20-1 and TRBJ2-1; a weak D match, TRBD1 (7 bases). V was clipped by 5 bases and J by 5 bases, with 16 bases between them. The CDR3 runs 14 residues. Germline V gene data show CDR1 as DFQATT and CDR2 as SNEGSKA (reference sequence). This CDR3 reads CSALQGGSDNEQFF. CDR3 nucleotide sequence: TGCAGTGCTCTCCAGGGGGGCAGTGACAATGAGCAGTTCTTC.

There are a few counts of this clonotype. This chain connects TRBV7-2 to TRBJ2-1; no firm D call. V lost 4 bases and J 10 bases, leaving 8 bases between the germline ends. The CDR3 covers 11 residues. Looked up from germline, CDR1 is SGHTA and CDR2 is FQGNSA. The DNA of the CDR3 is TGTGCCAGCAGCTCGGGTTGGGAGCAGTTCTTC. Amino acid sequence: CASSSGWEQFF.